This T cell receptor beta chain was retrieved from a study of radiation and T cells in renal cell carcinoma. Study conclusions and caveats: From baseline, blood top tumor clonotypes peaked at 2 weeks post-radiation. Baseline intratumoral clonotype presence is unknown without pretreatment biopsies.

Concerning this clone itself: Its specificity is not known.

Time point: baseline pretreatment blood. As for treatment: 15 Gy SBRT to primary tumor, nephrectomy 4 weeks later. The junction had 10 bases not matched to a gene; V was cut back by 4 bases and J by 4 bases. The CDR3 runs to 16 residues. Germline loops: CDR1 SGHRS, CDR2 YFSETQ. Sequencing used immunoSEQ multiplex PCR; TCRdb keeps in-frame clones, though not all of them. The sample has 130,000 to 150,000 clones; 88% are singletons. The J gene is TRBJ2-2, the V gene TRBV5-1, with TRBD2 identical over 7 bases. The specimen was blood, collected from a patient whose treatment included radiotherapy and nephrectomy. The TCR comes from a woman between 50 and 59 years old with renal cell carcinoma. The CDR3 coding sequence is TGCGCCAGCAGCCCCGAGATAGCGGGCGGCACCGGGGAGCTGTTTTTT. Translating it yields CASSPEIAGGTGELFF.